This paragraph covers one T cell receptor (beta chain) sequence. Its antigen remains undetermined. No qualities accompany the bases; no much larger clone lies one base away. This entry belongs to a study of shared clonotypes between healthy human individuals (dated by TCRdb to 2020 to 2022). About the study as a whole: Three men and two women, aged 18 to 49 years, made up the cohort. Per donor, three plates each were used for CD4 naive and CD4 memory, two for CD8 naive, and one for CD8 memory. Blood TCR repertoires of a handful of healthy adults were deeply sequenced to estimate repertoire size and the extent of clonotype sharing between individuals. To increase sequencing depth and limit assay-specific biases, different laboratories used diverse techniques to prepare libraries and sequence TCR repertoires. Between about 0.8 and 9 billion PBMCs per donor were obtained by leukapheresis.

Using the deep immunoSEQ assay, multiplex PCR amplified TCR CDR3 regions from genomic DNA. Extracted genomic DNA from each cell subset was spread evenly across all wells of several immunoSEQ 96-well plates, with each plate serving as a replicate. For sorted subsets, each replicate PCR was loaded with roughly 190 ng genomic DNA, equivalent to 25,000 to 30,000 T cell genomes. Purified libraries were measured with a Qubit 3.0 fluorometer, size-checked on a Bioanalyzer 2100, and measured again with the KAPA Library Quantification kit. Each immunoSEQ 96-well plate was sequenced on its own single-read 150-cycle Illumina NextSeq 550 flow cell. The published analysis was carried out like this. Because the immunoSEQ output held only junctional sequences and lacked quality scores, the filtering could not match the filtering applied to full-length reads. Sequences were annotated with PyIR, a Python wrapper for IgBLAST v1.9, using IMGT germline references to assign V/J genes and CDR3. Reads with weak V/J assignments (E-value above 1e-6), missing CDR3, stop codons, out-of-frame junctions, or ambiguous translated residues were removed. V3J clonotypes were defined by identical inferred V gene, J gene, and CDR3 amino acid sequence. Percentage overlap between repertoires was calculated by dividing the number of shared unique clonotypes by the size of the smaller repertoire. RTK rarefaction, the Chao1 estimator, and Recon v2.1 estimates of unobserved clonotypes were used to assess repertoire richness. OLGA was used to compute generation probabilities for all TCRbeta clonotypes that the gDNA method yielded from a few donors. Not all clones reach the TCRdb copy of this immuneACCESS table, which keeps in-frame sequences only. Checked studies attribute under half of the gap to unresolved V genes and leave the rest unexplained. V and J calls and clone size follow that table, whereas D and trimming were derived from the DNA. For this sample the table gives over 700,000 clones, of which roughly 72% were detected only once. The ten largest clones take up about 1.8% of the sample.

CDR1 SGHRS and CDR2 YFSETQ were looked up in the germline V gene. The CDR3 holds 13 amino acids from the cysteine to the phenylalanine. Only the CDR3 DNA is retained, 39 bases long and in frame from the first base. At the junction V is shortened by 5 bases and J by 1 base, with 10 bases in between. What the study reported, not specific to this receptor: Pairwise subsampling led to the expectation that sequencing depth would affect the degree of clonotype sharing among donors. Even with the large sequencing depth, rarefaction of the sorted-subset datasets indicated that sequencing was incomplete. Naive subsets generally had larger estimated clonotype richness than memory subsets did. Because the study included a small number of donors, the genetic and exposure-history diversity represented was limited. Clonotypes shared by all four sorted-subset donors showed higher generation probabilities than non-shared clonotypes. Only blood was sampled, and tissue TCR repertoires likely differ from those in blood. Across a few donors, about 5.2% of naive CD4, approximately 4% of naive CD8, about 2.3% of memory CD4, and approximately 0.4% of memory CD8 clonotypes were shared.

Healthy HIV-negative adults with no recently reported acute infections or vaccinations were included as donors. Every donor was a Caucasian adult residing in Nashville, Tennessee, USA. CD4+ T cells were enriched through magnetic negative selection, after which naive cells were positively selected on CD45RA and the remaining negative fraction served as the memory subset. Blood was collected by leukapheresis, and PBMCs were isolated by Ficoll-Histopaque density gradient centrifugation and then cryopreserved in liquid nitrogen vapor phase. Analytical flow cytometry was used to check the purity and quantity of every magnetically sorted T cell population. Each sorted fraction had its genomic DNA isolated and then quantified by UV absorbance on a Nanodrop 2000c.

The sample taken for sequencing was memory CD4+ T cells sorted from blood. The sample's cell subset or site label, in plain terms: CD45RA-negative fraction. The sequence is built from TRBV5-1 and TRBJ2-7, with the D gene call left open. The sequence came from a woman aged 25 to 39 in good health. Here is the DNA: TGCGCCAGCAGGGCTGATGAATCCTACGAGCAGTACTTC. This sequence encodes CASRADESYEQYF.